The 27 T cell receptor beta chains below come from one sample, sequenced in a study of T-cell memory formation after mild COVID-19. TCRdb processed the 5' RACE reads anew with MiXCR; each CDR3 protein has one entry. The sample contains approximately 400,000 distinct CDR3 sequences, more than 15% of which appear only once. The sequenced sample consisted of PBMCs or a T cell subset sorted from them (not recorded which). The receptors originated from a man between 18 and 35 years old who had mild COVID-19 (a few samples of this study predate the infection). Cell type and time point are not known.

The CDR3 protein is CASSYSQLPQETQYF. The DNA of the CDR3 is TGTGCCAGCAGTTACTCGCAGCTACCCCAAGAGACCCAGTACTTC. V and J are TRBV6-2 or TRBV6-3 and TRBJ2-5; D not certain. Trimming left V 0 bases short and J 1 base short, with 9 bases between. CDR1 is MNHEY, CDR2 SVGEGT, per germline. This CDR3 comprises 15 residues.

The CDR3 DNA reads as TGTGCCACCGCCCGGGGTTATGGCTACACCTTC. Translated, it gives CATARGYGYTF. J is TRBJ1-2 and V is TRBV19; the D is unclear. The germline V gene has CDR1 LNHDA and CDR2 SQIVND (reference sequence). CDR3 length: 11 residues. The V end lost 10 bases, the J end lost 5 bases, and 11 bases lay between the germline ends.

The chain employs TRBV20-1 and TRBJ2-1; 13 nucleotides line up with TRBD2. The CDR3 has 17 residues. Trimming removed 5 bases from V and 6 bases from J; junction bases left unmatched: 13. The germline gives CDR1 DFQATT, CDR2 SNEGSKA (reference sequence). CDR3 nucleotide sequence: TGCAGTGCTCCGAACTCCCCACTAGCGGGAGGGGGCAATGAGCAGTTCTTC. The encoded protein is CSAPNSPLAGGGNEQFF.

The chain combines TRBV7-6 with TRBJ2-7; the D call may be TRBD1 or TRBD2 (6 bases each). CDR1 and CDR2 from the germline V gene are SGHVS and FNYEAQ. The CDR3 is 15 amino acids. With 4 bases removed from V and 3 bases from J, the gap between germline ends came to 16 bases. DNA for the CDR3: TGTGCCAGCAGCTCCTCCCCCGGAGGGGGCTACGAGCAGTACTTC. Translated, it gives CASSSSPGGGYEQYF.

In nucleotides, the CDR3 is TGTGCCAGCAGCTTATTGGGGGGTTCGGGCACCGGGGAGCTGTTTTTT. Protein product: CASSLLGGSGTGELFF. The chain carries TRBV11-1 and TRBJ2-2; maybe TRBD2 (6 bases). The V and J ends lost 2 bases and 4 bases respectively, with 14 bases between them. The CDR3 is made up of 16 amino acids. The germline gives CDR1 SGHAT, CDR2 FQDESV (reference sequence).

This clonotype came up a few times. V and J are TRBV27 and TRBJ2-2, with 10 positions matching TRBD1. Germline assignment: CDR1 MNHEY and CDR2 SMNVEV (reference sequence). The CDR3 has 15 residues. The ends lost 5 bases at V and 4 bases at J; junction bases unmatched: 4. In DNA form, the CDR3 reads TGTGCCAGCAGTACCCGGGACAGGGGCACCGGGGAGCTGTTTTTT. It specifies CASSTRDRGTGELFF.

This clonotype occurred a few times. This rearrangement joins TRBV6-6 to TRBJ1-5; possibly TRBD1 for D (6 bases). With 5 bases removed from V and 4 bases from J, the gap between germline ends came to 12 bases. Germline V gives CDR1 MNHNY, CDR2 SVGAGI (reference sequence). The CDR3 spans 14 residues. CDR3 protein: CASSPTGLNQPQHF. The CDR3, as DNA: TGTGCCAGCAGTCCTACAGGGTTGAATCAGCCCCAGCATTTT.

The chain uses TRBV5-6 and TRBJ1-1; weak D call: TRBD1 (6 bases). Germline-derived CDR1 and CDR2 are SGHDT and YYEEEE. This CDR3 comprises 12 residues. Deletions cut 3 bases from V and 8 bases from J, with 11 bases between. CDR3 in DNA: TGTGCCAGCAGCTGGATACAGGGCGAAGCTTTCTTT. This encodes CASSWIQGEAFF.

A few counts support this clonotype. This chain joins TRBV5-1 and TRBJ1-1, with D possibly being TRBD1 (6 bases). Germline CDR1 reads SGHRS; CDR2 reads YFSETQ. The CDR3 runs to 14 residues. The V and J ends lost 4 bases and 1 base respectively, with 11 bases between them. CDR3 sequence reads: CASSSGTSNTEAFF. The CDR3, as DNA: TGCGCCAGCAGCAGCGGGACATCGAACACTGAAGCTTTCTTT. Full variable domain (missing parts from reference TRBV5-1 and TRBJ1-1): KAGVTQTPRYLIKTRGQQVTLSCSPISGHRSVSWYQQTPGQGLQFLFEYFSETQRNKGNFPGRFSGRQFSNSRSEMNVSTLELGDSALYLCASSSGTSNTEAFFGQGTRLTVV.

This clonotype was seen more than once but under ten times. This chain connects TRBV5-1 to TRBJ1-2; no reliable D call. The CDR3 covers 16 residues. V lost 3 bases to trimming and J lost 4 bases, with 19 bases between them. Germline V gives CDR1 SGHRS, CDR2 YFSETQ. The CDR3 DNA follows: TGCGCCAGCAGCTCCTACGTAGCGGGAGGAGGCTATGGCTACACCTTC. This translates into CASSSYVAGGGYGYTF.

V is TRBV2 and J is TRBJ2-4; D is unclear. Per the germline V gene, CDR1 is SNHLY and CDR2 is FYNNEI. V shed 3 bases and J shed 8 bases, with 14 bases lying between them. This CDR3 has 14 amino acids. The CDR3 DNA reads TGTGCCAGCAGTGACCCCGGACCAGTCTACATTCAGTACTTC. Translation gives CASSDPGPVYIQYF.

The chain employs TRBV20-1 and TRBJ2-3; 10 nucleotides line up with TRBD1. This CDR3 spans 14 amino acids. Germline V gene sequence: CDR1 DFQATT, CDR2 SNEGSKA (reference sequence). J lost 5 bases, V lost 2 bases, and 4 bases had no gene match. The CDR3: CSARQGTGEDTQYF. The CDR3 nucleotides are TGCAGTGCTAGACAAGGGACAGGGGAAGATACGCAGTATTTT.

The rearrangement uses TRBV6-5 and TRBJ2-7; weak D call: TRBD1 (5 bases). Germline assignment: CDR1 MNHEY and CDR2 SVGAGI. The CDR3 extends over 14 amino acids. Trimming took 2 bases from V and 2 from J, leaving 10 bases between them. The CDR3 protein is CASSYADTTYEQYF. CDR3 nucleotides: TGTGCCAGCAGTTACGCGGACACAACCTACGAGCAGTACTTC.

The table lists this clonotype with a few counts. CDR3 bases: TGTGCCAGCAGTCCGTGGTCCCGAGAGACCCAGTACTTC. Its protein product is CASSPWSRETQYF. The chain carries TRBV12-3 or TRBV12-4 and TRBJ2-5; unclear D gene. Deletions cut 5 bases from V and 4 bases from J, with 11 bases between. The length of the CDR3 is 13 residues.

This clonotype was picked up a small number of times. The V and J genes are TRBV5-1 and TRBJ2-7; 11 nucleotides align to TRBD2. Trimming cost V 1 base and J 2 bases; bases outside gene matches: 5. CDR3 length: 16 amino acids. Germline loops: CDR1 SGHRS, CDR2 YFSETQ. CDR3 DNA: TGCGCCAGCAGCTTGAGTCTAGCGGGGGGAGCCTACGAGCAGTACTTC. Translation gives CASSLSLAGGAYEQYF.

This clonotype was detected once. The rearrangement joins TRBV30 to TRBJ2-5; D is perhaps TRBD2 (5 bases). Germline V gene lookup returns CDR1 GTSNPN and CDR2 SVGIG (reference sequence). The CDR3 sequence is 15 residues long. The V end was cut by 3 bases, the J end by 2 bases, with 16 bases between. The CDR3 reads CAWRAPSGNQETQYF. CDR3 DNA: TGTGCCTGGAGGGCCCCCTCGGGGAATCAAGAGACCCAGTACTTC.

This clonotype was counted a few times. The DNA of the CDR3 is TGCAGTGCTAGAAAGGGGCTAGCGGAGTACAATGAGCAGTTCTTC. It encodes CSARKGLAEYNEQFF. The genes are TRBV20-1 and TRBJ2-1, with 7 bases identical to TRBD2. CDR1 is DFQATT and CDR2 is SNEGSKA in the germline V gene (reference sequence). V gave up 2 bases and J gave up 4 bases; unmatched junction bases: 8. This CDR3 has 15 amino acids.

This clonotype occurred a few times. V usage is TRBV4-1 and J usage is TRBJ1-1; D gene unclear. Germline V gene lookup returns CDR1 MGHRA and CDR2 YSYEKL. The CDR3 is made up of 15 amino acids. The V and J ends lost 4 bases and 1 base respectively, with 13 bases between them. The CDR3 nucleotides read TGCGCCAGCAGCCGGCCCGGCCCGGGGAACACTGAAGCTTTCTTT. Encoded protein: CASSRPGPGNTEAFF.

The chain couples TRBV28 to TRBJ2-4; 7 nucleotides line up with TRBD2. V lost 6 bases and J lost 3; bases outside the gene matches: 5. Germline V gene data show CDR1 as MDHEN and CDR2 as SYDVKM. This CDR3 has 14 residues. For the CDR3, the DNA is TGTGCCAGCAGCGTCGGGGAGGGCAAAAACATTCAGTACTTC. It is translated as CASSVGEGKNIQYF.

The genes are TRBV5-5 and TRBJ1-5; D may be TRBD1 (6 bases). The CDR3 runs to 15 residues. V was pared by 4 bases and J by 6 bases, with 17 bases between. From germline, CDR1 is SGHKS and CDR2 YYEKEE (reference sequence). CDR3 sequence reads: CASSAIKGELQPQHF. CDR3 coding DNA: TGTGCCAGCAGCGCGATAAAGGGGGAGCTTCAGCCCCAGCATTTT.

The V call is TRBV7-2, the J call TRBJ2-1; no clear D. The CDR3 covers 13 residues. V lost 5 bases and J 4 bases, leaving 9 bases between the germline ends. CDR1 and CDR2 (germline): SGHTA, FQGNSA. CDR3 bases: TGTGCCAGCAGCCAGACAAGTTACAATGAGCAGTTCTTC. Its protein product is CASSQTSYNEQFF.

The gene calls are TRBV7-2 and TRBJ1-1, with D possibly matching TRBD1 (6 bases). The CDR3 loop spans 15 amino acids. V was cut by 3 bases and J by 3 bases, with 14 bases left in between. CDR1 and CDR2 from the germline V gene are SGHTA and FQGNSA. The CDR3 DNA is TGTGCCAGCAGCTTTGGGGGGCCAACTGACACTGAAGCTTTCTTT. This encodes CASSFGGPTDTEAFF. Supplemented by reference TRBV7-2 and TRBJ1-1, the full variable domain reads GAGVSQSPSNKVTEKGKDVELRCDPISGHTALYWYRQSLGQGLEFLIYFQGNSAPDKSGLPSDRFSAERTGGSVSTLTIQRTQQEDSAVYLCASSFGGPTDTEAFFGQGTRLTVV.

This clonotype was observed at least ten times. The chain recombines TRBV9 with TRBJ2-5, with D possibly TRBD2 on 6 matching bases. Deletions cut 3 bases from V and 1 base from J, with 10 bases between. CDR3 size: 14 residues. The germline V gene has CDR1 SGDLS and CDR2 YYNGEE. The CDR3 DNA reads as TGTGCCAGCAGCGATTCGGGGGTCCAAGAGACCCAGTACTTC. This gives the protein CASSDSGVQETQYF.

The chain employs TRBV6-2 or TRBV6-3 and TRBJ2-7, with D possibly being TRBD1 or TRBD2 (5 bases each). CDR3 size: 12 residues. CDR1 and CDR2 (germline): MNHEY, SVGEGT. V lost 4 bases and J lost 7, with 11 bases in between. The CDR3 DNA is TGTGCCAGCAGTTTGGGACCTCGGGAGCAGTACTTC. Translation: CASSLGPREQYF.

This clonotype was detected only a few times. The chain combines TRBV24-1 with TRBJ2-2; D is unresolved. CDR1 is KGHDR, CDR2 SFDVKD, per germline. There are 14 residues in the CDR3. V gave up 1 base and J gave up 7 bases, with 9 bases separating them. The CDR3 region is CATSDFGVGGELFF. The DNA of the CDR3 is TGTGCCACCAGTGATTTTGGGGTCGGCGGGGAGCTGTTTTTT.

This clonotype showed up just a few times. The rearrangement joins TRBV27 to TRBJ1-5; D is possibly TRBD1 (6 bases). The germline V gene encodes CDR1 MNHEY and CDR2 SMNVEV (reference sequence). The CDR3 has 13 amino acids. V lost 8 bases, J lost 6 bases, and 14 bases lay in between. The DNA of the CDR3 is TGTGCCAGCTGTAGGGGGGCTGGTCAGCCCCAGCATTTT. It codes for CASCRGAGQPQHF.

The rearrangement uses TRBV10-2 and TRBJ1-3; perhaps TRBD1 as D (6 bases). Germline-derived CDR1 and CDR2 are WSHSY and SAAADI. V was cut by 4 bases and J by 2 bases, with 21 bases left in between. The CDR3 consists of 18 residues. CDR3 loop: CASSVSWGGTDTGNTIYF. CDR3 bases: TGCGCCAGCAGTGTGAGCTGGGGGGGCACAGATACTGGAAACACCATATATTTT.